This TCR beta chain came from a study of tumor-infiltrating lymphocytes in oesophageal squamous cell carcinoma. Germline V gene data show CDR1 as SGHTA and CDR2 as FQGTGA. This CDR3 comprises 17 residues. MiXCR, run by TCRdb on the PCR reads, gives a single entry per CDR3 protein. The sample yields some 10,000 distinct CDR3 sequences, around half seen once. The chain joins TRBV7-3 to TRBJ2-4; either TRBD1 or TRBD2 may supply D (5 bases each). The J call may be mistaken, given a closer DNA end match to TRBJ2-6. The sample comprised esophageal tumor tissue. This receptor was identified in a male donor with esophageal squamous cell carcinoma. CDR3 loop: CASSLGGSFSGANVLTF. CDR3 bases: TGTGCCAGCAGCCTTGGGGGATCTTTCTCTGGGGCCAACGTCCTGACTTTC.